These 8 T cell receptor beta chains came from one sample sequenced in a study of glioma-infiltrating T cells after dendritic cell vaccination. The protocol was immunoSEQ multiplex PCR, while the TCRdb copy is restricted to in-frame clones and leaves out a portion. Of around 100,000 clones in the sample, roughly 79% are singletons; the top ten hold less than 15%. The sample was blood, taken before dendritic cell vaccination. These receptors came from a human donor with glioblastoma.

The chain is built from TRBV5-1 and TRBJ1-1; D remains ambiguous. The germline CDR1 and CDR2 sequences are SGHRS and YFSETQ. V was shortened by 1 base and J by 5 bases, with 12 bases between the two germline ends. CDR3 length equals 14 residues. The CDR3 DNA reads as TGCGCCAGCAGCTTGTTGGGAGTCGAAACTGAAGCTTTCTTT. Amino acids: CASSLLGVETEAFF.

CDR3 sequence (DNA): TGTGCCAGCGGGAGTAGGGAGCTGTTTTTT. Protein sequence: CASGSRELFF. The V gene is TRBV7-9, the J gene TRBJ2-2; a possible D gene is TRBD2 (5 bases). This CDR3 has 10 residues. Germline V gives CDR1 SEHNR, CDR2 FQNEAQ (reference sequence). V was pared by 8 bases and J by 9 bases, with 7 bases between.

The gene calls are TRBV9 and TRBJ2-3, with 7 bases identical to TRBD2. Germline assignment: CDR1 SGDLS and CDR2 YYNGEE. The CDR3 sequence is 17 residues long. V was clipped by 4 bases and J by 2 bases; unmatched bases: 13. The CDR3 DNA follows: TGTGCCAGCAGCCCTCCCCGAGCGGGACCGAACACAGATACGCAGTATTTT. Amino acid sequence: CASSPPRAGPNTDTQYF.

The CDR3 is CASSLDYAGRWHEQYF. The CDR3 DNA reads as TGTGCCAGCAGCTTAGATTACGCAGGGCGTTGGCACGAGCAGTACTTC. V gene TRBV11-2 combines with J gene TRBJ2-7; maybe TRBD1 (5 bases). Trimming took 0 bases from V and 5 from J, leaving 17 bases between them. CDR3 length: 16 amino acids. Germline-derived CDR1 and CDR2 are SGHAT and FQNNGV.

The rearrangement uses TRBV4-1 and TRBJ2-1, with 12 bases lining up with TRBD2. With 3 bases clipped from V and 4 bases from J, the junction kept 7 bases outside the gene matches. The CDR3 contains 17 residues. CDR1 MGHRA and CDR2 YSYEKL come from the germline V gene. The CDR3 sequence: CASSHLLGLAGYNEQFF. The CDR3 DNA is TGCGCCAGCAGCCACCTCCTCGGACTAGCGGGATACAATGAGCAGTTCTTC.

The chain employs TRBV30 and TRBJ1-5; possible D gene TRBD1, 6 bases. CDR3 length: 13 amino acids. V dropped 2 bases and J dropped 7 bases, with 12 bases sitting between them. Germline V gene sequence: CDR1 GTSNPN, CDR2 SVGIG (reference sequence). CDR3 in amino acids: CAWSLGGGQPQHF. The CDR3 DNA sequence: TGTGCCTGGAGTCTGGGAGGGGGGCAGCCCCAGCATTTT.

The chain joins TRBV2 to TRBJ2-3; TRBD2 might be the D (6 bases). This CDR3 contains 16 residues. V gave up 5 bases and J gave up 3 bases, with 18 bases separating them. The germline V gene has CDR1 SNHLY and CDR2 FYNNEI. Here the CDR3 DNA reads TGTGCCAGCAGTCTACGGCTCGGCGGGGCGACAGATACGCAGTATTTT. This gives the protein CASSLRLGGATDTQYF.

The sample holds a few counts of this clone. This chain joins TRBV18 and TRBJ1-3; 7 bases line up with TRBD1. CDR1 and CDR2 (germline): KGHSH, LQKENI. CDR3 length: 14 amino acids. Losses at the gene ends were 0 bases for V and 4 bases for J; bases not matched to a gene: 0. CDR3 nucleotides: TGTGCCAGCTCACCACCGGACAGGGGAAACACCATATATTTT. Its protein product is CASSPPDRGNTIYF. Drawing the rest from reference TRBV18 and TRBJ1-3, the complete variable domain is NAGVMQNPRHLVRRRGQEARLRCSPMKGHSHVYWYRQLPEEGLKFMVYLQKENIIDESGMPKERFSAEFPKEGPSILRIQQVVRGDSAAYFCASSPPDRGNTIYFGEGSWLTVV.